Given below is one T cell receptor (beta chain) in context. This sample is drawn from a study of cytomegalovirus exposure and HLA in healthy donors. The PCR contained 60 Vbeta and 13 Jbeta primers. Some clones are missing from TCRdb's copy, which holds only in-frame ones; the method was immunoSEQ multiplex PCR. Of over 100,000 clones detected, about 73% appear once; the ten largest clones hold 2% to 2.5%. CDR3 size: 15 residues. V lost 2 bases, J lost 3 bases, and 11 bases lay in between. Germline CDR1 reads MNHNS; CDR2 reads SASEGT. This rearrangement joins TRBV6-1 to TRBJ2-1; D is undetermined. Sequencing was done on a sample of PBMCs. The sequence was obtained from a woman between 35 and 50 years old in good health and CMV-seropositive. The CDR3 spells CASSESPGNYNEQFF. The CDR3 nucleotides are TGTGCCAGCAGTGAATCCCCAGGTAACTACAATGAGCAGTTCTTC.